Listed below are T cell receptor beta chains from one sample, sequenced in a study of control samples from healthy donors and cancer patients. Here immunoSEQ multiplex PCR was the method, and the copy in TCRdb shows in-frame clones only, minus some. The sample holds 20,000 or so clones, more than 70% seen once. The sequencing input was PBMCs. These receptors were obtained from a man aged 55 to 70 with head and neck cancer. Each CDR3 is given without its conserved first and last residue.

j_call v_call cdr3_aa
TRBJ2-1 TRBV7-7 ASSWGLADYNEQF
TRBJ1-2 TRBV27 ASRRGLWDGYT
TRBJ2-1 TRBV11-3 ASRPPPYNEQF
TRBJ1-2 TRBV5-6 ASSLDREDGYT
TRBJ1-1 TRBV3-1/TRBV3-2 ASSQESTRDEAF
TRBJ1-2 TRBV2 ASSEEEETGGKDYGYT
TRBJ2-1 TRBV20-1 SARPTNEQF
TRBJ2-1 TRBV7-9 ATTPPGWSYNEQF
TRBJ2-2 TRBV6-5 ASREPGVNTGELF
TRBJ1-3 TRBV5-4 ASSYHTGLRGNTIY
TRBJ2-1 TRBV3-1/TRBV3-2 ASSQGGRIDNEQF
TRBJ2-5 TRBV10-3 AISENDQETQY
TRBJ2-2 TRBV3-1/TRBV3-2 ASSQITGELF
TRBJ1-4 TRBV30 AWSVPGNLKLF
TRBJ2-3 TRBV2 ASSPFRESTDTQY
TRBJ2-1 TRBV5-1 ASSSDHARYNEQF
TRBJ2-1 TRBV6-5 ASSLEREQF
TRBJ1-6 TRBV14 ASTLSGQGEGTYNSPLH
TRBJ1-1 TRBV7-3 ASSSGVGLNTEAF
TRBJ2-3 TRBV5-1 ASSSGLAGTDTQY
TRBJ2-3 TRBV10-3 AISGLVSTDTQY
TRBJ1-2 TRBV6-1 ASSEFTPDYDIFDGYT
TRBJ2-7 TRBV7-9 ASSTDPSGHYSYEQY
TRBJ1-1 TRBV6-5 ASSNGQGMNTEAF
TRBJ1-2 TRBV4-2 ASSQGQGNYYGYT
TRBJ1-4 TRBV5-4 ASSVIGHSTATNEKLF
TRBJ2-3 TRBV2 ASSGQGSTDTQY
TRBJ1-5 TRBV2 ASTRSNSNQPQH
TRBJ1-4 TRBV25-1 ASSVGRGGTNEKLF